This T cell receptor beta chain came from a study of blood T cell repertoires in COVID-19. Clones were sequenced by immunoSEQ multiplex PCR, and TCRdb holds only the in-frame ones, with some missing. The sample yields over 300,000 clones, 65% to 90% seen once. The V gene's germline CDR1 is SGHNT and CDR2 YYREEE (reference sequence). This CDR3 region has 13 residues. V gave up 4 bases and J gave up 4 bases, with 8 bases separating them. Sequencing was done on a sample of peripheral blood. The sequence derives from a human donor in a cohort sampled during active COVID-19. The gene calls are TRBV5-4 and TRBJ1-4; D perhaps matches TRBD1 (5 bases). The CDR3 region is CASSPTDNEKLFF. CDR3 bases: TGTGCCAGCAGCCCGACAGATAATGAAAAACTGTTTTTT.